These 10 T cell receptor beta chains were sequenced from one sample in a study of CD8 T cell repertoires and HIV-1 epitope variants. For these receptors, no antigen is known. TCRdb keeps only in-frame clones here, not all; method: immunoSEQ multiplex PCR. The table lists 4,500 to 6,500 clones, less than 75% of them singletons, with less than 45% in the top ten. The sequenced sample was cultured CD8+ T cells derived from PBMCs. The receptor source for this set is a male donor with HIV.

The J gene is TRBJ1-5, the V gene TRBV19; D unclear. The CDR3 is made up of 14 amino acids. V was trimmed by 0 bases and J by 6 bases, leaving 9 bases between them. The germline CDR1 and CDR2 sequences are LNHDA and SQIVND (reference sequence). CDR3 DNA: TGTGCCAGTAGTATAGAAGGGTGGGGTCAGCCCCAGCATTTT. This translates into CASSIEGWGQPQHF.

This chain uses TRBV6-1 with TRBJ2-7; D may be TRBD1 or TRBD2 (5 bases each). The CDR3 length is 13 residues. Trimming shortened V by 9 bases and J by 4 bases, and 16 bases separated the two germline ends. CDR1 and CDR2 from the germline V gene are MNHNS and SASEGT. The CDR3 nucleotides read TGTGCCAGTCTTGAGACAGAGGGTTACGAGCAGTACTTC. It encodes CASLETEGYEQYF.

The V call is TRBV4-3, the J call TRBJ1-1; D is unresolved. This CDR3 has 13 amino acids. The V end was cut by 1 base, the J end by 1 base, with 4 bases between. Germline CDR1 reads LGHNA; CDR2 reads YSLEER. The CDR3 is CASSQARNTEAFF. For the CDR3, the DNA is TGCGCCAGCAGCCAAGCGAGGAACACTGAAGCTTTCTTT.

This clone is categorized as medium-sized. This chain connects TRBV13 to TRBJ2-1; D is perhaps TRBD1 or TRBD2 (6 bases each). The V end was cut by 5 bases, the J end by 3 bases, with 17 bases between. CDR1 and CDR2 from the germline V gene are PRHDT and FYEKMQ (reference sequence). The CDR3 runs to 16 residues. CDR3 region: CASSPLSGGLYNEQFF. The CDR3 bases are TGTGCCAGCAGCCCCCTCTCTGGGGGGCTCTACAATGAGCAGTTCTTC.

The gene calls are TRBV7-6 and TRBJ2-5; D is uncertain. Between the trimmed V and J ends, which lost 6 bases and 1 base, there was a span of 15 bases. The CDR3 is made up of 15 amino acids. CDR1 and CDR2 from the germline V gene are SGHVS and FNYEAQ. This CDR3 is CASSSEPRFQETQYF. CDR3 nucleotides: TGTGCCAGCAGTTCAGAGCCGCGTTTCCAAGAGACCCAGTACTTC. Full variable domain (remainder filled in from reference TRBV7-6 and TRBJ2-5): GAGVSQSPRYKVTKRGQDVALRCDPISGHVSLYWYRQALGQGPEFLTYFNYEAQQDKSGLPNDRFSAERPEGSISTLTIQRTEQRDSAMYRCASSSEPRFQETQYFGPGTRLLVL.

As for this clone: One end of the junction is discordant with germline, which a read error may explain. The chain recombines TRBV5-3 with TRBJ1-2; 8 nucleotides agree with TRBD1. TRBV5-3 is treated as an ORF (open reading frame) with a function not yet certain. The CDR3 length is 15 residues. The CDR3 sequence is CASSLEGGRGHGYTF. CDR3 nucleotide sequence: TGTGCCAGCAGCTTGGAGGGTGGCAGGGGGCATGGCTACACCTTC.

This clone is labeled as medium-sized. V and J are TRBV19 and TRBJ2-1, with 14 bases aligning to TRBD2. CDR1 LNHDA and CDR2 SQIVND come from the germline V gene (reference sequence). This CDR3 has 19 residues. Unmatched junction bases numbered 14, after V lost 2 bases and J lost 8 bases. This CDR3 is CASSIQPGLAGDFLDEQFF. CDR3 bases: TGTGCCAGTAGTATACAGCCGGGACTAGCGGGAGATTTCTTAGATGAGCAGTTCTTC. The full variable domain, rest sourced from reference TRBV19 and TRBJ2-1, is DGGITQSPKYLFRKEGQNVTLSCEQNLNHDAMYWYRQDPGQGLRLIYYSQIVNDFQKGDIAEGYSVSREKKESFPLTVTSAQKNPTAFYLCASSIQPGLAGDFLDEQFFGPGTRLTVL.

DNA for the CDR3: TGCGCCAGCGAGCGGACAACCGGCTCCTACAATGAGCAGTTCTTC. Its protein product is CASERTTGSYNEQFF. The V and J genes are TRBV5-1 and TRBJ2-1; D possibly matches TRBD1 or TRBD2 (5 bases each). Germline loops: CDR1 SGHRS, CDR2 YFSETQ. This CDR3 has 15 amino acids. V lost 7 bases to trimming and J lost 0 bases, with 14 bases between them.

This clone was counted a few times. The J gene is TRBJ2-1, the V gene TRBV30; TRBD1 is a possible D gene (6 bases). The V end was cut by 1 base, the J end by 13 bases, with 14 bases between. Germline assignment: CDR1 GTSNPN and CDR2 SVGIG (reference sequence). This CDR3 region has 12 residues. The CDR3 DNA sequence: TGTGCCTGGAGTGAGGGGGAACAGCTCCAGTTCTTC. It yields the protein CAWSEGEQLQFF.

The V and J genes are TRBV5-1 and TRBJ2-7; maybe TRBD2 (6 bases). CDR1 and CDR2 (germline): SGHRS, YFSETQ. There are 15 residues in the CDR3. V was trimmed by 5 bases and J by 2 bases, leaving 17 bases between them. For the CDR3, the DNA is TGCGCCAGCAGGGCGGGGACGGGGTTAACCTACGAGCAGTACTTC. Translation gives CASRAGTGLTYEQYF.